A single sample gave rise to the 20 T cell receptor beta chains below, sequenced in a study of T cell changes during pregnancy in multiple sclerosis. Some clones are missing from TCRdb's copy, which holds only in-frame ones; the method was immunoSEQ multiplex PCR. Found here are fewer than 35,000 clones, 90% to 95% of them singletons; the top ten hold 0.35% to 0.5%. This specimen consisted of CD4+ T cells from peripheral blood mononuclear cells, obtained in the second trimester of pregnancy. These receptors were taken from a female donor with multiple sclerosis, enrolled in a pregnancy study.

This chain uses TRBV6-1 with TRBJ2-3, with 9 bases matching TRBD1. The V and J ends lost 3 bases and 2 bases, in that order; junction bases with no gene match: 6. Germline V CDR1 and CDR2: MNHNS, SASEGT. The CDR3 spans 16 residues. CDR3 amino acids: CASSDRGQGPTDTQYF. CDR3 nucleotide sequence: TGTGCCAGCAGTGATAGGGGACAGGGCCCCACAGATACGCAGTATTTT.

The chain combines TRBV9 with TRBJ2-7; D remains ambiguous. The CDR3 covers 14 residues. In germline, CDR1 is SGDLS, CDR2 YYNGEE. V was cut by 0 bases and J by 6 bases, with 13 bases left in between. CDR3 in amino acids: CASSVDGPSGEQYF. CDR3 DNA: TGTGCCAGCAGCGTAGATGGGCCCTCAGGCGAGCAGTACTTC.

The chain uses TRBV5-1 and TRBJ1-1; 7 bases are shared with TRBD1. The CDR3 has 15 residues. V shed 7 bases, J shed 5 bases, and the junction held 14 bases outside the gene matches. Germline V lookup: CDR1 SGHRS, CDR2 YFSETQ. Here the CDR3 reads CASGKGGAQRTEAFF. As DNA, the CDR3 is TGCGCCAGCGGAAAAGGGGGCGCGCAGAGGACTGAAGCTTTCTTT. The variable domain in full, with the rest retrieved from reference TRBV5-1 and TRBJ1-1, is KAGVTQTPRYLIKTRGQQVTLSCSPISGHRSVSWYQQTPGQGLQFLFEYFSETQRNKGNFPGRFSGRQFSNSRSEMNVSTLELGDSALYLCASGKGGAQRTEAFFGQGTRLTVV.

V gene TRBV25-1 combines with J gene TRBJ1-3; no reliable D call. This CDR3 has 14 amino acids. V shed 3 bases and J shed 4 bases, with 10 bases lying between them. Germline V gene lookup returns CDR1 MGHDK and CDR2 SYGVNS. The CDR3 here is CASSEEKSGNTIYF. As DNA, the CDR3 is TGTGCCAGCAGTGAGGAGAAGTCAGGAAACACCATATATTTT.

CDR3 protein: CAWSVTGPRANVLTF. CDR3 nucleotides: TGTGCCTGGAGTGTGACAGGTCCCCGAGCCAACGTCCTGACTTTC. The chain is built from TRBV30 and TRBJ2-6, with a possible D match to TRBD1 (6 bases). V was cut by 0 bases and J by 7 bases, with 13 bases left in between. Per the germline V gene, CDR1 is GTSNPN and CDR2 is SVGIG (reference sequence). The CDR3 is 15 amino acids.

The chain joins TRBV14 to TRBJ1-2; D call uncertain. CDR1 SGHDN and CDR2 FVKESK come from the germline V gene. The V end was cut by 1 base, the J end by 2 bases, with 2 bases between. This CDR3 comprises 12 residues. This CDR3 is CASSQVNYGYTF. CDR3 nucleotide sequence: TGTGCCAGCAGCCAAGTAAACTATGGCTACACCTTC.

The V gene is TRBV5-4, the J gene TRBJ2-4; D unclear. The CDR3 has 14 amino acids. CDR1 and CDR2 (germline): SGHNT, YYREEE (reference sequence). V lost 4 bases and J lost 0, with 8 bases in between. In DNA form, the CDR3 reads TGTGCCAGCAGCAGTCCTATAGCCAAAAACATTCAGTACTTC. It translates to CASSSPIAKNIQYF.

V usage is TRBV30 and J usage is TRBJ2-5, with a tentative D call TRBD2 (5 bases). V dropped 2 bases and J dropped 4 bases, with 11 bases sitting between them. The CDR3 totals 13 residues. Germline loops: CDR1 GTSNPN, CDR2 SVGIG (reference sequence). This CDR3 is CAWSRGQLETQYF. The CDR3, as DNA: TGTGCCTGGAGTAGAGGGCAGCTAGAGACCCAGTACTTC.

The genes are TRBV9 and TRBJ2-5; D call uncertain. The CDR3 is made up of 16 amino acids. Between the trimmed V and J ends, which lost 4 bases and 2 bases, there was a span of 18 bases. Germline lookup yields CDR1 SGDLS and CDR2 YYNGEE. CDR3 DNA: TGTGCCAGCAGCCCCGTGGGCAGTAACCGGCAAGAGACCCAGTACTTC. This gives the protein CASSPVGSNRQETQYF.

The chain joins TRBV7-2 to TRBJ1-2, with 8 nucleotides matching TRBD1. Germline V gives CDR1 SGHTA, CDR2 FQGNSA. Trimming took 4 bases from V and 5 from J; bases not matched to a gene: 9. The CDR3 is 15 residues long. This CDR3 reads CASSSTGEGRYGYTF. The CDR3 coding sequence is TGTGCCAGCAGCTCGACAGGGGAGGGTCGGTATGGCTACACCTTC.

V gene TRBV5-1 combines with J gene TRBJ2-7; 11 nucleotides align to TRBD2. The length of the CDR3 is 16 residues. The germline V gene encodes CDR1 SGHRS and CDR2 YFSETQ. The V segment lost 4 bases and the J segment 2 bases; nucleotides outside the gene matches: 8. CDR3 in amino acids: CASSPGLAAGTYEQYF. The CDR3 DNA reads TGCGCCAGCAGCCCGGGACTAGCGGCCGGCACCTACGAGCAGTACTTC.

The table lists this clone with a count of one. The CDR3 loop reads CASSLGQGGNEKLFF. The CDR3 nucleotides read TGTGCCAGCAGTTTAGGACAGGGTGGTAATGAAAAACTGTTTTTT. This chain uses TRBV28 with TRBJ1-4; 8 positions agree with TRBD1. Germline V gives CDR1 MDHEN, CDR2 SYDVKM. This CDR3 has 15 amino acids. V lost 2 bases and J lost 4; bases outside the gene matches: 3.

The gene calls are TRBV27 and TRBJ2-5; a possible D gene is TRBD2 (5 bases). Germline lookup yields CDR1 MNHEY and CDR2 SMNVEV (reference sequence). CDR3 size: 15 residues. Trimming shortened V by 1 base and J by 2 bases, and 11 bases separated the two germline ends. The CDR3 nucleotides are TGTGCCAGCAGTTTATATGGACGGGAACAAGAGACCCAGTACTTC. Translation gives CASSLYGREQETQYF.

This sequence joins TRBV5-6 and TRBJ2-5, with a tentative D call TRBD1 (5 bases). Between the trimmed V and J ends, which lost 1 base and 5 bases, there was a span of 15 bases. The length of the CDR3 is 15 residues. Germline assignment: CDR1 SGHDT and CDR2 YYEEEE. The CDR3 loop reads CASSLRGPSGETQYF. The CDR3 DNA sequence: TGTGCCAGCAGCTTGAGGGGCCCGTCTGGCGAGACCCAGTACTTC.

This sequence joins TRBV4-3 and TRBJ1-1; D perhaps matches TRBD1 (5 bases). Per germline, CDR1 LGHNA and CDR2 YSLEER. The CDR3 spans 15 residues. Trimming took 1 base from V and 5 from J, leaving 14 bases between them. The CDR3, as DNA: TGCGCCAGCAGCCAAGGGGGAGGGACGAGGACTGAAGCTTTCTTT. Translating gives CASSQGGGTRTEAFF.

The chain uses TRBV28 and TRBJ1-2; 8 bases match TRBD1. V lost 6 bases, J lost 7 bases, and 4 bases stayed unmatched. There are 12 residues in the CDR3. The germline CDR1 and CDR2 sequences are MDHEN and SYDVKM. This CDR3 is CASSLGTGGYTF. The DNA of the CDR3 is TGTGCCAGCAGCCTCGGGACAGGTGGCTACACCTTC.

CDR3 sequence: CASSQGSGNTIYF. CDR3 nucleotides: TGTGCCAGCAGCCAGGGGTCCGGAAACACCATATATTTT. The chain uses TRBV7-9 and TRBJ1-3; maybe TRBD1 (6 bases). CDR3 length: 13 amino acids. CDR1 and CDR2 from the germline V gene are SEHNR and FQNEAQ (reference sequence). Trimming removed 5 bases at V and 4 bases at J, with 9 bases between.

For this clone: The germline gene is not matched at one end of the junction; a read error may be the cause. The chain has TRBV28 and TRBJ1-5; 11 nucleotides agree with TRBD1. From germline, CDR1 is MDHEN and CDR2 SYDVKM. CDR3 length equals 13 residues. In DNA form, the CDR3 reads TGTGCCAGCAGTTTACTTGGACAGGGGGCTTTGGGTTTT. Encoded protein: CASSLLGQGALGF.

This sequence joins TRBV5-6 and TRBJ2-1; 8 bases match TRBD1. CDR1 and CDR2 (germline): SGHDT, YYEEEE. The CDR3 sequence is 13 residues long. J gave up 9 bases and V 1 base, and 3 bases lay outside the gene matches. CDR3 in amino acids: CASSLRRGREQFF. DNA for the CDR3: TGTGCCAGCAGCTTGCGCAGGGGGCGTGAGCAGTTCTTC.

The chain carries TRBV5-4 and TRBJ2-7, with D tentatively TRBD2 (6 bases). This CDR3 has 15 residues. Per germline, CDR1 SGHNT and CDR2 YYREEE (reference sequence). Trimming removed 4 bases from V and 4 bases from J, with 18 bases in between. This CDR3 is CASSPPVGTGYEQYF. In DNA form, the CDR3 reads TGTGCCAGCAGCCCACCCGTAGGGACTGGATACGAGCAGTACTTC.